The 22 T cell receptor beta chains listed next were all sequenced from one sample in a study of graft-versus-host responses after intestinal transplantation. Method: immunoSEQ multiplex PCR; TCRdb's copy keeps in-frame clones and lacks some. The sample has about 98,000 clones; about 83% are singletons. Specimen: PBMCs, collected 255 days after intestinal transplant. These receptors all come from a human patient who received an intestinal transplant, so some T cells may come from the graft donor.

The CDR3 reads CASGAWMPSDTQYF. The CDR3 nucleotides read TGTGCCAGCGGAGCCTGGATGCCCTCAGATACGCAGTATTTT. V usage is TRBV2 and J usage is TRBJ2-3; D call uncertain. Germline V gene sequence: CDR1 SNHLY, CDR2 FYNNEI. CDR3 length: 14 residues. The germline V and J ends were trimmed by 8 bases and 4 bases, with 16 bases remaining between them.

The J gene is TRBJ1-5, the V gene TRBV28; D is unresolved. The V end was cut by 5 bases, the J end by 0 bases, with 17 bases between. CDR1 is MDHEN, CDR2 SYDVKM, per germline. This CDR3 is built from 17 residues. The CDR3 protein is CASSRDMEPSSNQPQHF. CDR3 nucleotide sequence: TGTGCCAGCAGTCGCGACATGGAACCCTCTAGCAATCAGCCCCAGCATTTT. Complete variable domain (other parts from reference TRBV28 and TRBJ1-5): DVKVTQSSRYLVKRTGEKVFLECVQDMDHENMFWYRQDPGLGLRLIYFSYDVKMKEKGDIPEGYSVSREKKERFSLILESASTNQTSMYLCASSRDMEPSSNQPQHFGDGTRLSIL.

This chain links TRBV4-2 with TRBJ2-2; possibly TRBD1 or TRBD2 for D (5 bases each). CDR3 size: 20 residues. Trimming removed 4 bases from V and 2 bases from J, with 26 bases in between. CDR1 is LGHNA and CDR2 is YNFKEQ in the germline V gene. The CDR3 bases are TGTGCCAGCAGCCGCCCCATGGAGTATCGAGGGGTTCATAACACCGGGGAGCTGTTTTTT. This translates into CASSRPMEYRGVHNTGELFF.

The chain carries TRBV29-1 and TRBJ2-7, with D unclear. The V gene lost 6 bases and the J gene lost 2 bases, with 11 bases spanning the gap. Per the germline V gene, CDR1 is SQVTM and CDR2 is ANQGSEA. This CDR3 comprises 12 residues. The CDR3 reads CSVAKGTYEQYF. The DNA for the CDR3 is TGCAGCGTGGCCAAGGGAACCTACGAGCAGTACTTC.

This rearrangement joins TRBV7-9 to TRBJ2-3; D is ambiguous. The ends were cut back, 4 bases at V and 2 bases at J, with 13 bases in the middle. This CDR3 has 15 residues. Germline V CDR1 and CDR2: SEHNR, FQNEAQ (reference sequence). The CDR3 sequence is CASSSDGSDTDTQYF. As DNA, the CDR3 is TGTGCCAGCAGCTCCGACGGATCTGACACAGATACGCAGTATTTT.

The chain carries TRBV15 and TRBJ2-2, with D maybe TRBD1 (6 bases). CDR3 length: 15 residues. V shed 1 base and J shed 5 bases, with 11 bases lying between them. From germline, CDR1 is LNHNV and CDR2 YYDKDF (reference sequence). The CDR3: CATSRVLQGTGELFF. The DNA for the CDR3 is TGTGCCACCAGCAGAGTACTCCAGGGGACCGGGGAGCTGTTTTTT.

This clone was picked up one time. The chain carries TRBV29-1 and TRBJ2-7, with TRBD1 matching 7 bases. Germline CDR1 SQVTM, CDR2 ANQGSEA. The CDR3 runs to 13 residues. Germline trimming cut 4 bases from V and 5 bases from J; bases unmatched to any gene: 8. CDR3 protein: CSVAFRQGDEQYF. DNA of the CDR3: TGCAGCGTTGCATTCCGACAGGGCGACGAGCAGTACTTC.

This clone appeared a single time. The chain recombines TRBV18 with TRBJ2-7; 9 positions agree with TRBD1. The V and J ends lost 0 bases and 3 bases, in that order; junction bases with no gene match: 3. Germline V lookup: CDR1 KGHSH, CDR2 LQKENI. The CDR3 is 15 residues long. CDR3 DNA: TGTGCCAGCTCACCACCTTCGGGACAGGGCTACGAGCAGTACTTC. This gives the protein CASSPPSGQGYEQYF.

V is TRBV5-8 and J is TRBJ2-3, with TRBD1 as a possible D gene (5 bases). The CDR3 is 15 residues long. Trimming cost V 2 bases and J 0 bases, with 10 bases left between them. The germline V gene has CDR1 SGHTS and CDR2 YDEGEE. The CDR3 is CASSLEQESTDTQYF. The CDR3 region has the DNA TGTGCCAGCAGCTTAGAACAGGAAAGCACAGATACGCAGTATTTT. The whole variable domain, filled in from reference TRBV5-8 and TRBJ2-3, reads EAGVTQSPTHLIKTRGQQATLRCSPISGHTSVYWYQQALGLGLQFLLWYDEGEERNRGNFPPRFSGRQFPNYSSELNVNALELEDSALYLCASSLEQESTDTQYFGPGTRLTVL.

The gene calls are TRBV4-2 and TRBJ2-7; D gene uncertain. Trimming removed 3 bases at V and 5 bases at J, with 23 bases between. CDR1 LGHNA and CDR2 YNFKEQ come from the germline V gene. There are 17 residues in the CDR3. This chain's CDR3 is CASSQSFVFRGIDEQYF. In nucleotides, the CDR3 is TGTGCCAGCAGCCAGTCGTTCGTATTTAGAGGTATAGACGAGCAGTACTTC.

This chain links TRBV5-1 with TRBJ2-5; TRBD2 matches at 7 bases. The CDR3 sequence is 15 residues long. V dropped 1 base and J dropped 2; count of bases not matched to a gene: 5. Germline CDR1 and CDR2: SGHRS and YFSETQ. CDR3 loop: CASSLTAAGQETQYF. CDR3 nucleotides: TGCGCCAGCAGCTTGACCGCAGCGGGGCAAGAGACCCAGTACTTC.

The chain couples TRBV9 to TRBJ2-7; D is uncertain. The CDR3 runs to 15 residues. The V gene's germline CDR1 is SGDLS and CDR2 YYNGEE. V was pared by 0 bases and J by 3 bases, with 13 bases between. DNA for the CDR3: TGTGCCAGCAGCGTAGGGCCAGCATACGACTACGAGCAGTACTTC. It is translated as CASSVGPAYDYEQYF.

The rearrangement uses TRBV7-6 and TRBJ2-2; no clear D. The length of the CDR3 is 13 residues. Germline V gene sequence: CDR1 SGHVS, CDR2 FNYEAQ. V was cut by 10 bases and J by 3 bases, with 12 bases left in between. The CDR3 DNA is TGTGCCACCTTCGGGTCGGACACCGGGGAGCTGTTTTTT. This encodes CATFGSDTGELFF.

The rearrangement uses TRBV27 and TRBJ1-1, with D perhaps TRBD1 (6 bases). In germline, CDR1 is MNHEY, CDR2 SMNVEV (reference sequence). V was shortened by 2 bases and J by 9 bases, with 10 bases between the two germline ends. This CDR3 region has 12 residues. The DNA of the CDR3 is TGTGCCAGCAGTTTAGGAGGGGGGAAAGCTTTCTTT. This encodes CASSLGGGKAFF.

The chain couples TRBV7-9 to TRBJ1-3; possibly TRBD1 for D (5 bases). The germline gives CDR1 SEHNR, CDR2 FQNEAQ (reference sequence). Trimming shortened V by 10 bases and J by 0 bases, and 10 bases separated the two germline ends. The CDR3 totals 13 residues. CDR3 sequence: CATLDSSGNTIYF. Written as DNA, the CDR3 is TGTGCCACCCTCGACAGCTCTGGAAACACCATATATTTT.

V usage is TRBV29-1 and J usage is TRBJ2-5; D gene unclear. This CDR3 contains 13 residues. Trimming took off 0 bases at V and 4 bases at J, with 9 bases between the two ends. Germline CDR1 and CDR2: SQVTM and ANQGSEA. The CDR3 loop is CSVEEGYRETQYF. Here the CDR3 DNA reads TGCAGCGTTGAAGAGGGTTACAGAGAGACCCAGTACTTC.

This chain uses TRBV9 with TRBJ2-3; 10 nucleotides line up with TRBD1. The length of the CDR3 is 15 residues. Trimming at V came to 1 base and at J to 4 bases, leaving 3 bases not matched to a gene. In germline, CDR1 is SGDLS, CDR2 YYNGEE. CDR3 bases: TGTGCCAGCAGCGTAATAGGACAGGGGGCAGATACGCAGTATTTT. Protein: CASSVIGQGADTQYF. The full variable domain, in which reference TRBV9 and TRBJ2-3 provide the parts outside the CDR3, is DSGVTQTPKHLITATGQRVTLRCSPRSGDLSVYWYQQSLDQGLQFLIQYYNGEERAKGNILERFSAQQFPDLHSELNLSSLELGDSALYFCASSVIGQGADTQYFGPGTRLTVL.

This clone has just a few counts. The V call is TRBV19, the J call TRBJ2-2; 11 nucleotides agree with TRBD2. CDR3 length equals 16 residues. From germline, CDR1 is LNHDA and CDR2 SQIVND (reference sequence). V shed 5 bases, J shed 8 bases, and the junction held 10 bases outside the gene matches. The CDR3 sequence is CASSALAGGSRGELFF. Written as DNA, the CDR3 is TGTGCCAGTAGTGCCCTAGCGGGAGGCTCTAGGGGGGAGCTGTTTTTT.

V gene TRBV7-2 combines with J gene TRBJ1-1, with D unresolved. The V gene lost 6 bases and the J gene lost 8 bases, with 10 bases spanning the gap. Germline V gene data show CDR1 as SGHTA and CDR2 as FQGNSA. This CDR3 is 11 amino acids long. CDR3 loop: CASRLSPEAFF. CDR3 bases: TGTGCCAGCAGACTGAGCCCGGAAGCTTTCTTT.

The V call is TRBV6-4, the J call TRBJ2-3; the match to TRBD2 covers 8 bases. Germline-derived CDR1 and CDR2 are MRHNA and SNTAGT. This CDR3 is built from 15 residues. Germline trimming cut 2 bases from V and 4 bases from J; bases unmatched to any gene: 5. CDR3 nucleotides: TGTGCCAGCAGTGACAACGGGGGGGCCGCAGATACGCAGTATTTT. Residues: CASSDNGGAADTQYF.

The chain combines TRBV6-4 with TRBJ2-1, with 7 bases matching TRBD2. Germline V gene sequence: CDR1 MRHNA, CDR2 SNTAGT. J gave up 5 bases and V 4 bases, and 8 bases lay outside the gene matches. The CDR3 is 15 amino acids. CDR3 residues: CASSVGGEGHNEQFF. CDR3 DNA: TGTGCCAGCAGTGTGGGAGGGGAAGGCCACAATGAGCAGTTCTTC.

The chain carries TRBV4-1 and TRBJ2-7, with 9 bases aligning to TRBD1. The V gene end was trimmed by 4 bases and the J gene end by 2 bases; junction bases not matched to a gene: 9. Germline CDR1 reads MGHRA; CDR2 reads YSYEKL. The CDR3 is 16 residues long. The CDR3 coding sequence is TGCGCCAGCAGCCCTGGAATAGGGACAGGGCCCTACGAGCAGTACGTC. It is translated as CASSPGIGTGPYEQYV.